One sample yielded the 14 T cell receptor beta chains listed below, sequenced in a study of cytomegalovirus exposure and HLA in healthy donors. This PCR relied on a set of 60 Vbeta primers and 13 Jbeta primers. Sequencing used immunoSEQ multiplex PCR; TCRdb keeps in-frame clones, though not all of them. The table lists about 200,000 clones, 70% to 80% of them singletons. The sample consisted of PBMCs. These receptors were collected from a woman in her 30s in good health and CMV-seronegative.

CDR3 in DNA: TGTGCCAGCAGCTTGGTCGGGGTAACAGATACGCAGTATTTT. Residues: CASSLVGVTDTQYF. This rearrangement joins TRBV5-4 to TRBJ2-3, with D possibly matching TRBD2 (5 bases). The CDR3 runs to 14 residues. The V gene's germline CDR1 is SGHNT and CDR2 YYREEE (reference sequence). V was shortened by 0 bases and J by 3 bases, with 8 bases between the two germline ends.

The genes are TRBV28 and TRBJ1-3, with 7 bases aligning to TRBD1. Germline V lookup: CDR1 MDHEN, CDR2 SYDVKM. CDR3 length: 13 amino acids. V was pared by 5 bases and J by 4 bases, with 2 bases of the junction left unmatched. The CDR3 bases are TGTGCCAGCAGTAGGGACAGAGGAAACACCATATATTTT. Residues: CASSRDRGNTIYF. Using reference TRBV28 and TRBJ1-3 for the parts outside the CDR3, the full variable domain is DVKVTQSSRYLVKRTGEKVFLECVQDMDHENMFWYRQDPGLGLRLIYFSYDVKMKEKGDIPEGYSVSREKKERFSLILESASTNQTSMYLCASSRDRGNTIYFGEGSWLTVV.

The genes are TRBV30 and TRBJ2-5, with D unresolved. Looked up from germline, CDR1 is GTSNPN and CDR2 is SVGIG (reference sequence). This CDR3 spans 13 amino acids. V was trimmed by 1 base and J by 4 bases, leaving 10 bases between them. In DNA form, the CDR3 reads TGTGCCTGGAGTGGACTGCGCGTAGAGACCCAGTACTTC. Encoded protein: CAWSGLRVETQYF.

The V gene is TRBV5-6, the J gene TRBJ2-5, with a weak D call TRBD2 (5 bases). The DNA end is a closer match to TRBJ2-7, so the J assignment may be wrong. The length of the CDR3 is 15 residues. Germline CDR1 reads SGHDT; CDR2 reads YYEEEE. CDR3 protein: CASSFVGMSSYEQYF. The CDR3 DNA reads TGTGCCAGCAGCTTTGTCGGGATGAGCTCCTACGAGCAGTACTTC.

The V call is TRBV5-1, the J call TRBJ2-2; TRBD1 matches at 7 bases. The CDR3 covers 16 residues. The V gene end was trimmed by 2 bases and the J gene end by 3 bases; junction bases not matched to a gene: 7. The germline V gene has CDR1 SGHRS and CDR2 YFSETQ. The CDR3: CASSLEGQAHTGELFF. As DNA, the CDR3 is TGCGCCAGCAGCTTAGAAGGACAGGCGCACACCGGGGAGCTGTTTTTT.

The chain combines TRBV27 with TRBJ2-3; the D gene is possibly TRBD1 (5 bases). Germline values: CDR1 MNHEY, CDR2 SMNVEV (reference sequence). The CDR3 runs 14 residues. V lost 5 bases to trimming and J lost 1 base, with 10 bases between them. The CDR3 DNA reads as TGTGCCAGCAGTCCACTCAGGGGCACAGATACGCAGTATTTT. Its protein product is CASSPLRGTDTQYF.

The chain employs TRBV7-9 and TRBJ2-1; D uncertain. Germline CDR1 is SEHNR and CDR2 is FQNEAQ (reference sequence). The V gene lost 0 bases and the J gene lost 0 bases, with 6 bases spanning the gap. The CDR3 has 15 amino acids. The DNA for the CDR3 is TGTGCCAGCAGCTTAGCCGGTAGCTCCTACAATGAGCAGTTCTTC. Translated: CASSLAGSSYNEQFF.

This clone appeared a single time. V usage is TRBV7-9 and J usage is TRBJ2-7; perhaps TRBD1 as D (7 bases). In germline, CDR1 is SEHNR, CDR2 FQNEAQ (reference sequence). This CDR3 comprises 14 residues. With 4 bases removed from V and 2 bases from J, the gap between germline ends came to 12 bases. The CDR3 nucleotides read TGTGCCAGCAGCTACTCAGGGGGGCCCTACGAGCAGTACTTC. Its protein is CASSYSGGPYEQYF. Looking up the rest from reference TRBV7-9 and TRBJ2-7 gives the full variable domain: DTGVSQNPRHKITKRGQNVTFRCDPISEHNRLYWYRQTLGQGPEFLTYFQNEAQLEKSRLLSDRFSAERPKGSFSTLEIQRTEQGDSAMYLCASSYSGGPYEQYFGPGTRLTVT.

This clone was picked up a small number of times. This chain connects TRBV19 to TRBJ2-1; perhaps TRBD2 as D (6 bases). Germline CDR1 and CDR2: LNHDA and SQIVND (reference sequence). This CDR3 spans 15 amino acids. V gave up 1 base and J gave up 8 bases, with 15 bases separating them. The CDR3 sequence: CASSIVAGRRDEQFF. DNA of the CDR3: TGTGCCAGTAGTATAGTCGCAGGGAGGAGGGATGAGCAGTTCTTC.

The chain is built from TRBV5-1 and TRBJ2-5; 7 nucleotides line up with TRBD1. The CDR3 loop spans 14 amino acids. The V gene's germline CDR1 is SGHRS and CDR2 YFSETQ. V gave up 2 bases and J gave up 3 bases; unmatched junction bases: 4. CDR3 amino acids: CASSFGQVKETQYF. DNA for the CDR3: TGCGCCAGCAGCTTCGGACAGGTTAAAGAGACCCAGTACTTC.

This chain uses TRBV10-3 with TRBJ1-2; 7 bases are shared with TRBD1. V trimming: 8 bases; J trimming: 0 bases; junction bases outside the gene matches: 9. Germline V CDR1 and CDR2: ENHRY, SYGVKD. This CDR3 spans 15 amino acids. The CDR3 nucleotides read TGTGCCATCGCCCGACAGGGTGGCGCTAACTATGGCTACACCTTC. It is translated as CAIARQGGANYGYTF.

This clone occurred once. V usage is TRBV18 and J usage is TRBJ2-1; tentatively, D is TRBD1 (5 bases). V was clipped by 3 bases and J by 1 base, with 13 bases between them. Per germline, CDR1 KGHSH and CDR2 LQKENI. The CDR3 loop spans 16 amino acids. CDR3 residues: CASSPLQELSYNEQFF. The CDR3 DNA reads TGTGCCAGCTCACCTCTACAGGAACTGTCCTACAATGAGCAGTTCTTC.

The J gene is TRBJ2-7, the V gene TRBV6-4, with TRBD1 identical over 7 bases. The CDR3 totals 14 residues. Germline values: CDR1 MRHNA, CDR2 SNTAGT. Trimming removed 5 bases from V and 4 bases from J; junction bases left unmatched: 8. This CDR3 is CASSRQGILYEQYF. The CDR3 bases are TGTGCCAGCAGTAGACAGGGAATCCTTTACGAGCAGTACTTC.

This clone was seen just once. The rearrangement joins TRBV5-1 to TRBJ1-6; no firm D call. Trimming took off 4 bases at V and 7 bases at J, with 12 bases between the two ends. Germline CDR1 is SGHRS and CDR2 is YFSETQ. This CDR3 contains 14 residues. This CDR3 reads CASSVSTGNSPLHF. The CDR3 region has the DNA TGCGCCAGCAGCGTGAGTACGGGGAATTCACCCCTCCACTTT.